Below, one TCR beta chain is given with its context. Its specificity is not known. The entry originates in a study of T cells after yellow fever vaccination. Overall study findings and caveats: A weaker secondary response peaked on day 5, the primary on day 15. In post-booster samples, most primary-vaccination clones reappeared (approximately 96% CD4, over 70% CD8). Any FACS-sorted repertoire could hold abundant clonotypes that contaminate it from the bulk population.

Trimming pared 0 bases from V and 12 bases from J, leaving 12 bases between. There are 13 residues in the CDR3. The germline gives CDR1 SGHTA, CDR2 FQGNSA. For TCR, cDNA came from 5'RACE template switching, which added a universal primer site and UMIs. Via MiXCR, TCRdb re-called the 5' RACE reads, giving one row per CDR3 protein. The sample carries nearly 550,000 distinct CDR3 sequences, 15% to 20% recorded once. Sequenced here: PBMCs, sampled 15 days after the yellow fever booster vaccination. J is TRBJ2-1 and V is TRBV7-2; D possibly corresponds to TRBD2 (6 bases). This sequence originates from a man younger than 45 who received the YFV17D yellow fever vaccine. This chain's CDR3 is CASSLAAGKGQFF. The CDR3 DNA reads TGTGCCAGCAGCTTAGCGGCGGGGAAAGGGCAGTTCTTC.